This T cell receptor beta chain was found in a study of vaccination and CD4 T cells after COVID-19. Study information: The authors exposed cells to overlapping spike peptides derived from SARS-CoV-2, HCoV-NL63, HCoV-OC43 and HCoV-229E. General observations from the study: Median approximately 90% of reactive clones detected in convalescent patients emerged only post-vaccination.

About this clonotype: Its antigen is not identified.

Treatment here: approximately nine-day PBMC culture with coronavirus spike peptide pools or control peptides (ViraFEST assay). Alongside approximately 11 IU/ml IL-2 and roughly 9.9 ug/ml peptide pools, PBMCs were cultured at a few million per well. An Oncomine TCR Beta short-read assay was used to sequence the DNA from cultured CD4+ T cells. TCRdb redid the calling of the PCR reads with MiXCR, one entry per CDR3 protein. Of about 19,000 distinct CDR3 sequences detected, 45% to 70% appear once; the ten largest clones hold 6.5% to 8.5%. The V gene's germline CDR1 is SGHTA and CDR2 FQGTGA. The CDR3 consists of 16 residues. Trimming took 3 bases from V and 4 from J, leaving 17 bases between them.

This sequence was found in a human donor who had recovered from COVID-19. Material: CD4+ T cells from blood, cultured in vitro. The rearrangement uses TRBV7-3 and TRBJ2-3; D might be TRBD1 (5 bases). The CDR3 here is CASSFRTLSQADTQYF. The CDR3 DNA sequence: TGTGCCAGCAGCTTCCGGACATTAAGCCAGGCAGATACGCAGTATTTT. Looking up the rest from reference TRBV7-3 and TRBJ2-3 gives the full variable domain: GAGVSQTPSNKVTEKGKYVELRCDPISGHTALYWYRQSLGQGPEFLIYFQGTGAADDSGLPNDRFFAVRPEGSVSTLKIQRTERGDSAVYLCASSFRTLSQADTQYFGPGTRLTVL.